The clone carrying this TCR beta chain was detected ten times or more. The antigen is not known. These data belong to a study of regulatory T cells in long-lasting Graves disease. Study observations and caveats: The study found persistent patients shared more public clonotypes (approximately 2,700) than new patients (just over 950). TCR diversity was lower in persistent Graves' patients than in newly diagnosed ones.

Germline V gives CDR1 MDHEN, CDR2 SYDVKM. The CDR3 has 14 amino acids. V was trimmed by 6 bases and J by 0 bases, leaving 9 bases between them. Time point here: newly diagnosed GD, antithyroid drugs for less than 3 months. RNA extracted from PBMCs served as the sequencing template. According to the study, TCR beta libraries were built with iRepertoire HTBI primers and CDR3-region Arm-PCR. Methods used by the authors: Throughout the samples, researchers identified some 62 TRBV and roughly 13 TRBJ segments. MiXCR, run by TCRdb on the multiplex PCR reads, gives a single entry per CDR3 protein. The V and J calls shown here were made by TCRdb, not taken from the authors' results. In the table there are around 320,000 distinct CDR3 sequences, roughly 17% of which are singletons. This sample was shared with a second study, whose subject was T cells in Graves' hyperthyroidism and ophthalmopathy. Per that study: Ophthalmopathy, which appeared later, was predicted by the model a median about 6.8 months before onset.

The TCR comes from a man between 35 and 55 years old with Graves disease. This chain links TRBV28 with TRBJ1-3; a possible D gene is TRBD1 (5 bases). The specimen was peripheral blood mononuclear cells (PBMCs), collected at new diagnosis, from a patient treated with antithyroid drugs. Written as DNA, the CDR3 is TGTGCCAGCAGCGACAGACCCTCTGGAAACACCATATATTTT. Translation gives CASSDRPSGNTIYF.